Listed here are 29 T cell receptor beta chains from one sample, sequenced in a study of early T cells in non-severe SARS-CoV-2 infection. TCRdb used MiXCR to reprocess the 5' RACE reads, holding one entry per CDR3 protein. The table has 80,000 to 100,000 distinct CDR3 sequences, approximately 10% seen once. This sample comprised whole blood, obtained at baseline. The source of these receptors is an adult who was a healthcare worker with PCR-confirmed SARS-CoV-2 infection or an uninfected control (not recorded which).

In this sample, this clonotype turned up once. V and J are TRBV5-4 and TRBJ1-1; the D gene is possibly TRBD1 (5 bases). Germline V CDR1 and CDR2: SGHNT, YYREEE (reference sequence). This CDR3 is 14 amino acids long. Trimming removed 0 bases at V and 4 bases at J, with 10 bases between. This CDR3 reads CASSLGGDLTEAFF. CDR3 bases: TGTGCCAGCAGCTTGGGGGGGGACCTCACTGAAGCTTTCTTT.

This clonotype was counted ten times or more. The V gene is TRBV6-1, the J gene TRBJ2-7; 10 positions match TRBD2. The CDR3 loop spans 15 amino acids. The V gene's germline CDR1 is MNHNS and CDR2 SASEGT. The trim removed 4 bases at V and 0 bases at J, leaving 3 bases unmatched. The CDR3 sequence is CASSAPSGSSYEQYF. CDR3 bases: TGTGCCAGCAGTGCGCCTAGCGGGAGCTCCTACGAGCAGTACTTC.

This clonotype occurred a few times. The chain couples TRBV7-3 to TRBJ2-2; D is ambiguous. The CDR3 spans 12 residues. CDR1 SGHTA and CDR2 FQGTGA come from the germline V gene. V lost 5 bases and J lost 7, with 8 bases in between. CDR3 coding DNA: TGTGCCAGCAGCATAGTTGGCGGGGAGCTGTTTTTT. Its protein product is CASSIVGGELFF.

The chain recombines TRBV2 with TRBJ2-3; TRBD2 matches 7 bases. After removal of 8 bases from V and 3 bases from J, the junction contained 20 bases not matched to a gene. CDR3 length: 18 amino acids. The germline V gene has CDR1 SNHLY and CDR2 FYNNEI. CDR3 sequence (DNA): TGTGCCAGCCTCGCCCCAAGACTAGCAGCCCTGGGGACAGATACGCAGTATTTT. Its translation is CASLAPRLAALGTDTQYF. Based on the CDR3 plus reference TRBV2 and TRBJ2-3, the full variable domain is EPEVTQTPSHQVTQMGQEVILRCVPISNHLYFYWYRQILGQKVEFLVSFYNNEISEKSEIFDDQFSVERPDGSNFTLKIRSTKLEDSAMYFCASLAPRLAALGTDTQYFGPGTRLTVL.

The chain combines TRBV5-4 with TRBJ2-1; 7 nucleotides match TRBD1. The CDR3 has 16 residues. The germline gives CDR1 SGHNT, CDR2 YYREEE (reference sequence). V was clipped by 6 bases and J by 3 bases; unmatched bases: 12. The CDR3 nucleotides read TGTGCCAGCACCTCAATTCGAGGGGGCGGCTACAATGAGCAGTTCTTC. This gives the protein CASTSIRGGGYNEQFF.

A few counts support this clonotype. This chain uses TRBV6-1 with TRBJ1-5, with D possibly matching TRBD1 (5 bases). The CDR3 runs 14 residues. The ends were cut back, 4 bases at V and 0 bases at J, with 7 bases in the middle. Germline V gene lookup returns CDR1 MNHNS and CDR2 SASEGT. The CDR3 spells CASSGQFSNQPQHF. The CDR3 DNA sequence: TGTGCCAGCAGTGGACAGTTTAGCAATCAGCCCCAGCATTTT.

This clonotype was seen at least ten times. The chain couples TRBV30 to TRBJ2-3, with D perhaps matching TRBD2 (6 bases). The CDR3 length is 14 residues. Germline CDR1 reads GTSNPN; CDR2 reads SVGIG (reference sequence). Trimming left V 3 bases short and J 2 bases short, with 12 bases between. The CDR3 sequence: CAWRQRVDTDTQYF. The CDR3 DNA reads TGTGCCTGGAGGCAGCGGGTGGACACAGATACGCAGTATTTT.

This clonotype was seen many times. V and J are TRBV7-9 and TRBJ1-2; D might be TRBD1 (6 bases). V was shortened by 5 bases and J by 2 bases, with 15 bases between the two germline ends. The V gene's germline CDR1 is SEHNR and CDR2 FQNEAQ (reference sequence). The CDR3 spans 15 residues. For the CDR3, the DNA is TGTGCCAGCAGCGCCTCCTCAACAGGGAACTATGGCTACACCTTC. This translates into CASSASSTGNYGYTF.

This clonotype was recorded a few times. The V call is TRBV29-1, the J call TRBJ2-7; possibly TRBD1 for D (6 bases). V was trimmed by 5 bases and J by 0 bases, leaving 14 bases between them. Germline assignment: CDR1 SQVTM and CDR2 ANQGSEA. CDR3 length: 14 amino acids. The CDR3 nucleotides read TGCAGCGTTCACCTGGGGACATCCTCCTACGAGCAGTACTTC. Translated, it gives CSVHLGTSSYEQYF.

This clonotype was counted between two and nine times. The chain employs TRBV3-1 and TRBJ1-1; D gene uncertain. Trimming took 0 bases from V and 6 from J, leaving 5 bases between them. The CDR3 contains 12 residues. Looked up from germline, CDR1 is LGHDT and CDR2 is YNNKEL (reference sequence). In DNA form, the CDR3 reads TGTGCCAGCAGCCAAGATAGGGCTGAAGCTTTCTTT. This encodes CASSQDRAEAFF. Looking up the rest from reference TRBV3-1 and TRBJ1-1 gives the full variable domain: DTAVSQTPKYLVTQMGNDKSIKCEQNLGHDTMYWYKQDSKKFLKIMFSYNNKELIINETVPNRFSPKSPDKAHLNLHINSLELGDSAVYFCASSQDRAEAFFGQGTRLTVV.

The V call is TRBV24-1, the J call TRBJ2-3; 15 bases are shared with TRBD2. The CDR3 length is 19 residues. V trimming: 7 bases; J trimming: 4 bases; junction bases outside the gene matches: 14. Germline V lookup: CDR1 KGHDR, CDR2 SFDVKD. The CDR3 nucleotides read TGTGCCACCAGCGGGACTTTAGGACTAGCGGGAGGGCCGGCAGATACGCAGTATTTT. Translating gives CATSGTLGLAGGPADTQYF.

This clonotype was seen more than once but under ten times. This sequence joins TRBV7-2 and TRBJ1-6, with 10 bases fitting TRBD1. This CDR3 spans 16 amino acids. Germline V CDR1 and CDR2: SGHTA, FQGNSA. Losses at the gene ends were 3 bases for V and 7 bases for J; bases not matched to a gene: 6. The DNA of the CDR3 is TGTGCCAGCAGCTTTACCGGGACAGGGGTGAATTCACCCCTCCACTTT. Its protein is CASSFTGTGVNSPLHF.

The chain combines TRBV11-2 with TRBJ2-5; D may be TRBD2 (6 bases). With 5 bases removed from V and 4 bases from J, the gap between germline ends came to 23 bases. This CDR3 has 17 residues. The germline gives CDR1 SGHAT, CDR2 FQNNGV. The CDR3 region has the DNA TGTGCCAGCAGCCGCGGGACCCGGGGCGGGAACGGAGAGACCCAGTACTTC. It yields the protein CASSRGTRGGNGETQYF.

V is TRBV6-1 and J is TRBJ2-2, with TRBD1 identical over 12 bases. Germline-derived CDR1 and CDR2 are MNHNS and SASEGT. CDR3 length: 16 amino acids. V lost 11 bases to trimming and J lost 2 bases; unmatched junction nucleotides: 9. CDR3 protein: CAGGYGTGGNTGELFF. The DNA of the CDR3 is TGTGCCGGGGGTTACGGGACAGGGGGCAACACCGGGGAGCTGTTTTTT.

This clonotype was recorded a few times. In nucleotides, the CDR3 is TGTGCCATCAGTGAGTTGACAGGGTACAACACTGAAGCTTTCTTT. Its protein is CAISELTGYNTEAFF. The chain has TRBV10-3 and TRBJ1-1, with 7 positions matching TRBD1. The CDR3 totals 15 residues. Germline lookup yields CDR1 ENHRY and CDR2 SYGVKD. J was trimmed by 2 bases and V by 1 base; bases with no gene match: 4.

The chain uses TRBV7-2 and TRBJ2-3; no firm D call. From germline, CDR1 is SGHTA and CDR2 FQGNSA. The CDR3 spans 13 residues. Between the trimmed V and J ends, which lost 1 base and 4 bases, there was a span of 6 bases. The CDR3 sequence: CASSLDLADTQYF. The CDR3 DNA reads as TGTGCCAGCAGCTTAGATTTGGCAGATACGCAGTATTTT.

This clonotype was picked up a small number of times. CDR3 DNA: TGTGCCATCAGTGACCCACGGGAGGGCTGGGAGACCCAGTACTTC. It is translated as CAISDPREGWETQYF. The chain links TRBV10-3 to TRBJ2-5; 8 bases are a match to TRBD2. The CDR3 spans 15 residues. V lost 3 bases, J lost 5 bases, and 8 bases stayed unmatched. CDR1 and CDR2 (germline): ENHRY, SYGVKD.

This chain joins TRBV6-1 and TRBJ2-7; 8 bases are a match to TRBD1. The CDR3 extends over 15 amino acids. The germline V gene encodes CDR1 MNHNS and CDR2 SASEGT. The V and J ends lost 0 bases and 5 bases, in that order; junction bases with no gene match: 6. CDR3 amino acids: CASSEASDRVHEQYF. The CDR3 bases are TGTGCCAGCAGTGAAGCATCGGACAGGGTCCACGAGCAGTACTTC.

This clonotype was detected a few times. The chain links TRBV10-2 to TRBJ2-5; TRBD1 agrees at 10 bases. Germline-derived CDR1 and CDR2 are WSHSY and SAAADI. The CDR3 length is 15 residues. The junction had 6 bases not matched to a gene; V was cut back by 4 bases and J by 4 bases. In DNA, the CDR3 is TGCGCCAGCAGTGCGGGACAGGGGTCCGGAGAGACCCAGTACTTC. Protein sequence: CASSAGQGSGETQYF.

This clonotype was counted at least ten times. V and J are TRBV7-9 and TRBJ1-6; possible D gene TRBD1, 6 bases. CDR3 length: 14 residues. Germline lookup yields CDR1 SEHNR and CDR2 FQNEAQ (reference sequence). V lost 5 bases to trimming and J lost 8 bases, with 13 bases between them. The chain's CDR3 is CASSLGGLDSPLHF. The CDR3 DNA is TGTGCCAGCAGCCTGGGGGGGCTGGATTCACCCCTCCACTTT.

This clonotype was recorded at least ten times. The chain links TRBV10-3 to TRBJ2-7; 10 nucleotides match TRBD1. Germline V lookup: CDR1 ENHRY, CDR2 SYGVKD. The length of the CDR3 is 12 residues. V dropped 9 bases and J dropped 2; count of bases not matched to a gene: 1. CDR3 region: CAIGQGAYEQYF. CDR3 DNA sequence: TGTGCCATAGGACAGGGGGCCTACGAGCAGTACTTC.

The chain links TRBV3-1 to TRBJ1-2, with D tentatively TRBD1 (5 bases). CDR3 size: 14 residues. Germline CDR1 and CDR2: LGHDT and YNNKEL (reference sequence). V was pared by 1 base and J by 7 bases, with 13 bases between. Here the CDR3 DNA reads TGTGCCAGCAGCCAAGGAACAGGAGCAGCTGGCTACACCTTC. Translation: CASSQGTGAAGYTF.

The genes are TRBV20-1 and TRBJ2-3, with 10 bases matching TRBD2. The CDR3 is 14 amino acids. Germline V gene data show CDR1 as DFQATT and CDR2 as SNEGSKA (reference sequence). Germline trimming cut 5 bases from V and 6 bases from J; bases unmatched to any gene: 8. The CDR3 DNA sequence: TGCAGTGCTGGGAAAGCGGGAGGGGCTGATACGCAGTATTTT. Encoded protein: CSAGKAGGADTQYF.

The rearrangement uses TRBV20-1 and TRBJ1-1, with TRBD1 as a possible D gene (6 bases). V lost 5 bases to trimming and J lost 0 bases, with 13 bases between them. Germline CDR1 is DFQATT and CDR2 is SNEGSKA (reference sequence). CDR3 size: 14 residues. CDR3: CSAEGGALNTEAFF. Here the CDR3 DNA reads TGCAGTGCTGAGGGGGGGGCCTTGAACACTGAAGCTTTCTTT.

V gene TRBV7-2 combines with J gene TRBJ2-3; D is unclear. Deletions cut 5 bases from V and 4 bases from J, with 10 bases between. Germline lookup yields CDR1 SGHTA and CDR2 FQGNSA. The CDR3 consists of 13 residues. Here the CDR3 reads CASSPEEPDTQYF. For the CDR3, the DNA is TGTGCCAGCAGCCCAGAGGAGCCAGATACGCAGTATTTT.

This clonotype was recorded at least ten times. This chain joins TRBV9 and TRBJ1-1; a possible D gene is TRBD1 (6 bases). Germline CDR1 and CDR2: SGDLS and YYNGEE. V lost 0 bases and J lost 3, with 12 bases in between. CDR3 size: 15 residues. CDR3 residues: CASSVDDRIDTEAFF. The CDR3 DNA follows: TGTGCCAGCAGCGTAGATGACAGGATTGACACTGAAGCTTTCTTT.

This chain connects TRBV29-1 to TRBJ2-3, with D tentatively TRBD2 (5 bases). CDR1 and CDR2 (germline): SQVTM, ANQGSEA. Trimming shortened V by 5 bases and J by 3 bases, and 12 bases separated the two germline ends. The CDR3 spans 13 residues. CDR3 nucleotide sequence: TGCAGCGTTCTTAGGGCGGGTACAGATACGCAGTATTTT. It encodes CSVLRAGTDTQYF.

The rearrangement uses TRBV4-1 and TRBJ1-4; maybe TRBD1 (6 bases). Per germline, CDR1 MGHRA and CDR2 YSYEKL. The length of the CDR3 is 13 residues. Trimming took 5 bases from V and 7 from J, leaving 11 bases between them. The CDR3 loop is CASSFQGSEKLFF. The CDR3 region has the DNA TGCGCCAGCAGCTTCCAGGGGAGTGAAAAACTGTTTTTT.

The V and J genes are TRBV6-1 and TRBJ2-7; D possibly corresponds to TRBD1 (6 bases). CDR1 and CDR2 (germline): MNHNS, SASEGT. This CDR3 is built from 14 residues. Trimming stripped 5 bases from V and 1 base from J, with 12 bases between. The CDR3 is CASSSPDRSYEQYF. The CDR3 bases are TGTGCCAGCAGTTCTCCGGACAGATCCTACGAGCAGTACTTC.